The sequence of this TCR beta chain was determined in a study of T cell responses to AZD1222 COVID-19 vaccine. Study-level results: Clonal diversity was possibly underestimated, and white British individuals and females predominated among donors. CD4 TCRs linked to vaccination spanned spike, dominating at 160-218 and 743-854. Baseline seropositivity characterized only a handful of AZD1222 recipients. Unmutated variant regions are reportedly the target of nearly half of TCRs that are spike-specific.

With respect to this clone: The antigen remains undetermined.

The CDR3 covers 15 residues. The germline V gene encodes CDR1 MDHEN and CDR2 SYDVKM. V was pared by 7 bases and J by 4 bases, with 18 bases between. Profiled with immunoSEQ multiplex PCR; TCRdb holds only in-frame clones, not every one. The repertoire holds 100,000 to 130,000 clones, more than 75% seen once, with under 25% in the top ten. This clonotype was obtained from an adult in good health. The sample was peripheral blood, taken on day 0 of AZD1222 vaccination. The chain is built from TRBV28 and TRBJ2-3; no firm D call. CDR3 DNA sequence: TGTGCCAGCACCGGATTTGTGGCTGCGGCAGATACGCAGTATTTT. This encodes CASTGFVAAADTQYF.